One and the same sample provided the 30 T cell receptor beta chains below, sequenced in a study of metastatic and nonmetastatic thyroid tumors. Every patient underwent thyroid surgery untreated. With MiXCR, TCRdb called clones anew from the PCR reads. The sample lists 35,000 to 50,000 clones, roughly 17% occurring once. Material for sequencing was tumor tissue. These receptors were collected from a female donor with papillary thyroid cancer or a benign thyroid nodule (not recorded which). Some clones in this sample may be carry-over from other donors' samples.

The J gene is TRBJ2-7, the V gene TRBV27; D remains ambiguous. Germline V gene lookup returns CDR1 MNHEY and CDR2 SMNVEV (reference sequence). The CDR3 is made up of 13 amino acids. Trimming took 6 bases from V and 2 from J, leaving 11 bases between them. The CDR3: CASRTDDTYEQYF. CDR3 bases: TGTGCCAGCAGGACCGATGACACCTACGAGCAGTACTTC.

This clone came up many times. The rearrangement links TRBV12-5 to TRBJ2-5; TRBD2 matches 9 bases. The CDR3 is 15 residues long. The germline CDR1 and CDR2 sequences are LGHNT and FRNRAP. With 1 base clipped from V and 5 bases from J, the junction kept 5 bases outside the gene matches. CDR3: CASGLGLAVGETQYF. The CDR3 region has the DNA TGTGCTAGTGGTTTGGGACTAGCGGTGGGGGAGACCCAGTACTTC.

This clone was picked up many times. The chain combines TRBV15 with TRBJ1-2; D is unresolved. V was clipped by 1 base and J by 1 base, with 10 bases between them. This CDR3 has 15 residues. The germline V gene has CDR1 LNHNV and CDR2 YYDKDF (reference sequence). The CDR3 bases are TGTGCCACCAGCAGAGCATATCCGGTTAACTATGGCTACACCTTC. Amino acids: CATSRAYPVNYGYTF.

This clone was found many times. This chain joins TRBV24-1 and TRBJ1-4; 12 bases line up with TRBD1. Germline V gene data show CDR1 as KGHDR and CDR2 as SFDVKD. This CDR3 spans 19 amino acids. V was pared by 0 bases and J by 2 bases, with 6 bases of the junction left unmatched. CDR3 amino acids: CATSDLTGTGGTTNEKLFF. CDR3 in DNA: TGTGCCACCAGTGATTTGACAGGGACAGGGGGCACGACTAATGAAAAACTGTTTTTT.

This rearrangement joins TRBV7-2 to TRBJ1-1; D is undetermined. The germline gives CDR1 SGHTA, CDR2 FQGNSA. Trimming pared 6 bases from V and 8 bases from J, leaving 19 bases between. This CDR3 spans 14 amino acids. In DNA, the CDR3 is TGTGCCAGCAGTGAATCCAGGTTTGGAACCGAAGCTTTCTTT. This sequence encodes CASSESRFGTEAFF.

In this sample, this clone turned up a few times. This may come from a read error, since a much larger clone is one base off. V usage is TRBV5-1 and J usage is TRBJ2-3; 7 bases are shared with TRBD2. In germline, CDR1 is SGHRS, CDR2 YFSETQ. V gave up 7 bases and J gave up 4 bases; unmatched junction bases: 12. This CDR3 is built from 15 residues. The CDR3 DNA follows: TGCGCCAGCGTCTCCGGGACTACCGATTCAGATACGCAGTATTTT. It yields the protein CASVSGTTDSDTQYF.

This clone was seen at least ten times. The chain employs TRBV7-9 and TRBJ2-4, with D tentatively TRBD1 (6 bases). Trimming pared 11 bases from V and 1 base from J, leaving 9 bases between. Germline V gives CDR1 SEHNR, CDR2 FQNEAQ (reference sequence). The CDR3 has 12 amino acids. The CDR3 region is CAFQGAKNIQYF. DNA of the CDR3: TGTGCCTTCCAGGGGGCCAAAAACATTCAGTACTTC.

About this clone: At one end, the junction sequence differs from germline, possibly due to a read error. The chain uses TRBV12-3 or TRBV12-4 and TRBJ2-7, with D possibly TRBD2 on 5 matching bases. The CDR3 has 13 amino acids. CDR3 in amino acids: CANSLRGSDEQYF. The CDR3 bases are TGTGCCAACAGTTTACGAGGGAGCGACGAGCAGTACTTC.

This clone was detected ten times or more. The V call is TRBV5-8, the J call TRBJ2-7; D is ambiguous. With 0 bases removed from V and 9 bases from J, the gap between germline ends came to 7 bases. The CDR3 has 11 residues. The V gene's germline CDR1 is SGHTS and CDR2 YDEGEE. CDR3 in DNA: TGTGCCAGCAGCTTGGTGGGGTCGCAGTACTTC. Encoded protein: CASSLVGSQYF.

In DNA, the CDR3 is TGTGCCAGCAGCTTAGAAGGCGACAGTTCAGATACGCAGTATTTT. It translates to CASSLEGDSSDTQYF. This chain joins TRBV9 and TRBJ2-3, with D possibly TRBD1 on 5 matching bases. Trimming left V 4 bases short and J 4 bases short, with 16 bases between. The CDR3 is 15 residues long. CDR1 and CDR2 (germline): SGDLS, YYNGEE.

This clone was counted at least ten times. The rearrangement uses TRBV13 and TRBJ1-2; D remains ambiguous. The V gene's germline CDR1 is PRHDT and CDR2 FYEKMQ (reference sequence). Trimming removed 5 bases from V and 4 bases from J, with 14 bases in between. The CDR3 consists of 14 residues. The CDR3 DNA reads TGTGCCAGCAGCCTAAGAGGCAGCTTCTATGGCTACACCTTC. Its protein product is CASSLRGSFYGYTF.

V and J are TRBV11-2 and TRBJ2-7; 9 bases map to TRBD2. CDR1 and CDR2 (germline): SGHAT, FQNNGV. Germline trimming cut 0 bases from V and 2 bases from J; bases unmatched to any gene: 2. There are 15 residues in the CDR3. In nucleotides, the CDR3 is TGTGCCAGCAGCTTAGATCGGACTAGCGCCTACGAGCAGTACTTC. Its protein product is CASSLDRTSAYEQYF.

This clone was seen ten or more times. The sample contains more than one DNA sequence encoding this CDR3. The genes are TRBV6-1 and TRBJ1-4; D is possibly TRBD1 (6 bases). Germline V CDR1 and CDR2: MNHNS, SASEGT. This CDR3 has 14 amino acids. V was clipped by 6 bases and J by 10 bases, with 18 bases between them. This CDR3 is CASRESTGTGKLFF. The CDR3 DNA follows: TGTGCCAGCAGGGAGTCGACAGGAACAGGAAAACTGTTTTTT.

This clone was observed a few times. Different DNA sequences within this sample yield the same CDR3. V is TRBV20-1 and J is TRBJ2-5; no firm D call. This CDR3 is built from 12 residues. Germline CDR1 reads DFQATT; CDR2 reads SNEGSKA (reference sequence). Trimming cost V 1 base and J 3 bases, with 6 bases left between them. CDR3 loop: CSARGREETQYF. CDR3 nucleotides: TGCAGTGCTAGAGGCAGAGAAGAGACCCAGTACTTC.

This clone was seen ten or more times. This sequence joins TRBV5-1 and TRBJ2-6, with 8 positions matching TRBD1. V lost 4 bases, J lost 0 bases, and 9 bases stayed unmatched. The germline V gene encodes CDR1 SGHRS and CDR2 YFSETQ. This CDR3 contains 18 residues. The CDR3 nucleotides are TGCGCCAGCAGCAGTGACAGGGGTTTTTACTCTGGGGCCAACGTCCTGACTTTC. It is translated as CASSSDRGFYSGANVLTF.

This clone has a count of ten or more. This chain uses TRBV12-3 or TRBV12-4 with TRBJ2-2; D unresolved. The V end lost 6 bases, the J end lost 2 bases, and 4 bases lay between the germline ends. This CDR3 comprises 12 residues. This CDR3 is CASSFNTGELFF. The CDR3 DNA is TGTGCCAGCAGCTTTAACACCGGGGAGCTGTTTTTT.

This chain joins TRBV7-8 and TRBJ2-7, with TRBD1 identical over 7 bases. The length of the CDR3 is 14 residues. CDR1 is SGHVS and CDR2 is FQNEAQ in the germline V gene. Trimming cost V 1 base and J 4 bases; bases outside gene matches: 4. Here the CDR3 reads CASSLEQGTYEQYF. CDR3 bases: TGTGCCAGCAGCTTAGAACAGGGGACGTACGAGCAGTACTTC.

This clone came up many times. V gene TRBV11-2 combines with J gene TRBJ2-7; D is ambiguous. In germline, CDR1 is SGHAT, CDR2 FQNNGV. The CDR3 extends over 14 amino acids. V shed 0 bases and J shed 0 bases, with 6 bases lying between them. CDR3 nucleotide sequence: TGTGCCAGCAGCTTAGAGGTCTACTCCTACGAGCAGTACTTC. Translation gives CASSLEVYSYEQYF.

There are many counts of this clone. The CDR3 coding sequence is TGCGCCAGCAGCCAGGAACTAGCGACGAGCTACGAGCAGTACTTC. This translates into CASSQELATSYEQYF. The chain carries TRBV4-3 and TRBJ2-7, with 7 bases fitting TRBD2. J was trimmed by 3 bases and V by 3 bases; bases with no gene match: 8. Germline V CDR1 and CDR2: LGHNA, YSLEER. The CDR3 length is 15 residues.

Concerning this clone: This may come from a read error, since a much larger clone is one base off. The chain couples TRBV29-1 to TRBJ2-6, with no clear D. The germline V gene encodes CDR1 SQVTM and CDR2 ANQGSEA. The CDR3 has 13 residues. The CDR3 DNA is TGCAGCGTTAGGAGCTCTGGGACCAACGTCCTGACTTTC. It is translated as CSVRSSGTNVLTF.

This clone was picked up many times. CDR3 sequence: CASSLGYGGPETQYF. In DNA form, the CDR3 reads TGTGCCAGCAGCTTAGGGTATGGGGGCCCAGAGACCCAGTACTTC. This chain joins TRBV7-8 and TRBJ2-5; the D gene is possibly TRBD1 (6 bases). V lost 1 base and J 4 bases, leaving 13 bases between the germline ends. CDR1 and CDR2 from the germline V gene are SGHVS and FQNEAQ. CDR3 length equals 15 residues.

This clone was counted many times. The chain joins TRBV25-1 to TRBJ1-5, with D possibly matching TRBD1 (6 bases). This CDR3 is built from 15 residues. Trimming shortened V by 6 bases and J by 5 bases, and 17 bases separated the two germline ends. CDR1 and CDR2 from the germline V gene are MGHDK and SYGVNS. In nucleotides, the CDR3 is TGTGCCAGCAGGAGGGTCGGGACACCCGATCAGCCCCAGCATTTT. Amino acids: CASRRVGTPDQPQHF.

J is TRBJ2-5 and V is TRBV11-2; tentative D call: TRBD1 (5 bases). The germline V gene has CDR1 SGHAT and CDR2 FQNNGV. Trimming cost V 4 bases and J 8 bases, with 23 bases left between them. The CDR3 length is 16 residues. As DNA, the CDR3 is TGTGCCAGCAGCTCATCGGATTCAGGGATCTTGAGTACCCAGTACTTC. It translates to CASSSSDSGILSTQYF.

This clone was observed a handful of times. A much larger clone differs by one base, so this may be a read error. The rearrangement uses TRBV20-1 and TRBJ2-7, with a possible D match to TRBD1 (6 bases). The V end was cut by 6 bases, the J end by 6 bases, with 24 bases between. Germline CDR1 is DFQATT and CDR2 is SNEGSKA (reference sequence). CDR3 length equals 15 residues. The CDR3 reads CSAYRDMGAAREQYF. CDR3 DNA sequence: TGCAGTGCCTACCGGGACATGGGGGCCGCCCGCGAGCAGTACTTC.

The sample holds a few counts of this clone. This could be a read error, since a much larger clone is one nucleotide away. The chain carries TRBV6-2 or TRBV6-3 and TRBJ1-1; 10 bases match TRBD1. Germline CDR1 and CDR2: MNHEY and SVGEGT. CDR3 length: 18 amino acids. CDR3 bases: TGTGCCAGCAGTTACCCTGAGGGACAGGGGACGGGGAACACTGAATCTTTCTTT. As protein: CASSYPEGQGTGNTESFF.

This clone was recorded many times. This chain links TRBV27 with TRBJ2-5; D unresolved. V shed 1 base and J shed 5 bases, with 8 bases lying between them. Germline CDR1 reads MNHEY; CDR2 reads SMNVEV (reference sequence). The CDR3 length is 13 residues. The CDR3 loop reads CASSLWARETQYF. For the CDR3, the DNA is TGTGCCAGCAGTTTATGGGCAAGGGAGACCCAGTACTTC.

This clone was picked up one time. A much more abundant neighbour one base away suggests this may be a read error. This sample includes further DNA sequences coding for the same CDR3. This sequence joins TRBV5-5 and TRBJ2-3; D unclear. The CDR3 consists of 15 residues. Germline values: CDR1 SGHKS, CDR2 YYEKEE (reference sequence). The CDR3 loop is CASSLAVRFTDTQYF. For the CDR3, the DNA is TGTGCCAGCAGCTTGGCCGTGAGGTTCACAGATACGCAGTACTTT.

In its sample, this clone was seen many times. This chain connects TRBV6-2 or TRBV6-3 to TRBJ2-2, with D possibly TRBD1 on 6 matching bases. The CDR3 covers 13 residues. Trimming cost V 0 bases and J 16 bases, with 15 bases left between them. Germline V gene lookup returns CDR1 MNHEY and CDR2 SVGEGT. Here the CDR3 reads CASSYSFQDSRFF. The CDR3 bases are TGTGCCAGCAGTTACTCGTTCCAGGACAGTCGGTTTTTT.

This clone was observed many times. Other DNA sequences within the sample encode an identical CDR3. DNA for the CDR3: TGTGCCAGCAGCGTAGGCGGAGGAGCTAACTATGGCTACACCTTC. The encoded protein is CASSVGGGANYGYTF. The gene calls are TRBV9 and TRBJ1-2; D not certain. The V gene's germline CDR1 is SGDLS and CDR2 YYNGEE. Trimming took off 0 bases at V and 0 bases at J, with 9 bases between the two ends. This CDR3 comprises 15 residues.

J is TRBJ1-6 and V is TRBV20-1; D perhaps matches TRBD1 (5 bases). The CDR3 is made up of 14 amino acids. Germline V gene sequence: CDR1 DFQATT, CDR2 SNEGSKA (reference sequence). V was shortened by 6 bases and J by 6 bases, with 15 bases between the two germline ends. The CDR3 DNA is TGCAGTGCGCCCCCCGGGGCGGGTAATTCACCCCTCCACTTT. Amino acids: CSAPPGAGNSPLHF.